This T cell receptor beta chain was identified during a study of post-analysis software for immune sequencing data. The wider study: As for disease course, relapsing-remitting, secondary progressive and progressive-relapsing multiple sclerosis were all included.

TCR beta cDNA libraries included unique molecular identifiers. The yield from roughly 1 to 10 million T cells was roughly 500,000 cDNA molecules in total. TCRdb re-derived calls from the PCR reads in MiXCR, one entry per CDR3 protein. This sample has fewer than 700,000 distinct CDR3 sequences, with about 44% found just once. Notes on the study in general: In patients, TRBV5-6, TRBV5-1 and TRBV20-1 belonged to five or six TRBV segments found more frequently than in controls.

Turning to this clonotype: The antigen remains undetermined.

CDR1 is SGDLS, CDR2 YYNGEE, per germline. This CDR3 is built from 15 residues. The receptor was derived from a girl aged 10 to 17 with multiple sclerosis. Sequencing input: blood. The rearrangement links TRBV9 to TRBJ2-5; the D gene is possibly TRBD2 (7 bases). The J call could be wrong; TRBJ2-7 is a better fit for the DNA end. As DNA, the CDR3 is TGTGCCAGCAACCGTAGTAGGGGGGGGTCGAACGAGCAGTACTTC. Translated: CASNRSRGGSNEQYF.